The text below deals with one T cell receptor (beta chain). This sample stems from a study of blood T cell repertoires in COVID-19. Study background: COVID-19 samples from acute and convalescent phases originated in the United States, Italy and Spain.

In the original processing: Reference gene primers were amplified, and this amplification served to estimate nucleated cell counts. Clones were sequenced by immunoSEQ multiplex PCR, and TCRdb holds only the in-frame ones, with some missing. Clonal size and the V and J genes are those of that table, whereas D and trimming came from the DNA. The sample records approximately 300,000 clones, about 93% being singletons. The CDR3 is 12 amino acids. The junction had 0 bases not matched to a gene; V was cut back by 8 bases and J by 7 bases. From germline, CDR1 is SGHAT and CDR2 FQNNGV. The chain links TRBV11-2 to TRBJ1-4; 11 bases fit TRBD1. Sequencing used peripheral blood. This receptor was taken from a young woman with COVID-19, enrolled during active disease. In DNA, the CDR3 is TGTGCCAGCGGACAGGGGGCTGAAAAACTGTTTTTT. It translates to CASGQGAEKLFF.